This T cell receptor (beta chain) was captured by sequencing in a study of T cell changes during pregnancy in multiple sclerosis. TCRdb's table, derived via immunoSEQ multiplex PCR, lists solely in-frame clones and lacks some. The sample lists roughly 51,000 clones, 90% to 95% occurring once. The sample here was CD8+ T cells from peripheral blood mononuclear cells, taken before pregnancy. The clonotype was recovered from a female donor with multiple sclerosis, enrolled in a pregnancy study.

This chain's CDR3 is CAWSGKASGSLETQYF. The CDR3 DNA follows: TGTGCCTGGAGTGGCAAGGCTAGCGGGAGTTTGGAGACCCAGTACTTC. The chain couples TRBV30 to TRBJ2-5, with TRBD2 identical over 10 bases. V shed 1 base and J 5 bases; nucleotides not matched to a gene: 10. The CDR3 consists of 16 residues. Germline loops: CDR1 GTSNPN, CDR2 SVGIG (reference sequence). The full variable domain, completed using reference TRBV30 and TRBJ2-5, is SQTIHQWPATLVQPVGSPLSLECTVEGTSNPNLYWYRQAAGRGLQLLFYSVGIGQISSEVPQNLSASRPQDRQFILSSKKLLLSDSGFYLCAWSGKASGSLETQYFGPGTRLLVL.